The 27 T cell receptor beta chains below were found in one sample sequenced in a study of Ad26.COV2.S vaccination and SARS-CoV-2 variants. Treatment defined: about 20 received Ad26.COV2.S at low or high dose, single or two shots; about 5 received placebo; per-sample allocation not given. Sampling happened 63 days after the first vaccine or placebo injection. Sequencing used immunoSEQ multiplex PCR; TCRdb keeps in-frame clones, though not all of them. The table lists roughly 330,000 clones, about nine tenths of them singletons. The specimen comprised peripheral blood, sampled in a trial of Ad26.COV2.S vaccine versus placebo. The receptor set was obtained from a person aged 18-60 years who received the Ad26.COV2.S COVID-19 vaccine or a placebo.

This clone showed up just once. The genes are TRBV9 and TRBJ1-6, with D maybe TRBD1 (6 bases). The V gene's germline CDR1 is SGDLS and CDR2 YYNGEE. The CDR3 is 14 residues long. The V gene lost 4 bases and the J gene lost 5 bases, with 10 bases spanning the gap. The CDR3 here is CASSPQGNNSPLHF. The CDR3 DNA sequence: TGTGCCAGCAGCCCACAGGGCAATAATTCACCCCTCCACTTT.

CDR3 protein: CASSYSPGTYTYEQYV. The CDR3 region has the DNA TGTGCCAGCAGTTACTCACCCGGGACTTATACCTACGAGCAGTACGTC. J is TRBJ2-7 and V is TRBV3-1 (or the pseudogene TRBV3-2); the D gene is possibly TRBD2 (6 bases). Germline CDR1 LGHDT, CDR2 YNNKEL (reference sequence). This CDR3 is 16 amino acids long. With 6 bases removed from V and 2 bases from J, the gap between germline ends came to 20 bases.

This chain uses TRBV20-1 with TRBJ1-1; D ambiguous. Germline V gene data show CDR1 as DFQATT and CDR2 as SNEGSKA (reference sequence). The CDR3 is 11 residues long. V was pared by 2 bases and J by 3 bases, with 4 bases between. The CDR3 DNA sequence: TGCAGTGCTAGAAAAGACACTGAAGCTTTCTTT. This sequence encodes CSARKDTEAFF.

This clone was seen only once. The chain combines TRBV7-2 with TRBJ2-3; D is uncertain. The germline V gene has CDR1 SGHTA and CDR2 FQGNSA. V gave up 1 base and J gave up 5 bases, with 7 bases separating them. This CDR3 is built from 13 residues. The CDR3 DNA reads as TGTGCCAGCAGCTTAGTTGACCGAGATACGCAGTATTTT. Protein product: CASSLVDRDTQYF.

The chain has TRBV15 and TRBJ2-2; D is unresolved. Germline-derived CDR1 and CDR2 are LNHNV and YYDKDF (reference sequence). The CDR3 consists of 15 residues. V was cut by 5 bases and J by 1 base, with 11 bases left in between. As DNA, the CDR3 is TGTGCCACCAGCGTACCAGCGCTGAACACCGGGGAGCTGTTTTTT. It codes for CATSVPALNTGELFF.

The V call is TRBV15, the J call TRBJ2-5, with 7 bases identical to TRBD1. This CDR3 contains 15 residues. Per germline, CDR1 LNHNV and CDR2 YYDKDF (reference sequence). The ends lost 1 base at V and 5 bases at J; junction bases unmatched: 7. The DNA of the CDR3 is TGTGCCACCAGCAGAGTTAAGGGGGCTCGGGAGACCCAGTACTTC. Protein: CATSRVKGARETQYF.

The CDR3 coding sequence is TGTGCCAGCAGCTCACCGACAGGGGATGGCTACACCTTC. This sequence encodes CASSSPTGDGYTF. The rearrangement joins TRBV7-9 to TRBJ1-2; 8 bases match TRBD1. V shed 4 bases and J 6 bases; nucleotides not matched to a gene: 4. CDR1 SEHNR and CDR2 FQNEAQ come from the germline V gene (reference sequence). CDR3 length equals 13 residues.

The chain couples TRBV29-1 to TRBJ1-1; tentative D call: TRBD1 (5 bases). Germline-derived CDR1 and CDR2 are SQVTM and ANQGSEA. The germline V and J ends were trimmed by 6 bases and 0 bases, with 17 bases remaining between them. The CDR3 contains 15 residues. The CDR3 DNA sequence: TGCAGCGTCCCAAGGTCCAGGGCCATGAACACTGAAGCTTTCTTT. Translation gives CSVPRSRAMNTEAFF.

The chain recombines TRBV7-2 with TRBJ1-1, with D maybe TRBD1 (6 bases). V shed 4 bases and J shed 0 bases, with 12 bases lying between them. This CDR3 comprises 15 residues. CDR1 is SGHTA, CDR2 FQGNSA, per germline. The CDR3 spells CASSSNRDLNTEAFF. CDR3 DNA sequence: TGTGCCAGCAGCTCAAACAGGGACTTGAACACTGAAGCTTTCTTT.

The chain is built from TRBV27 and TRBJ2-5; 8 bases are a match to TRBD1. Per germline, CDR1 MNHEY and CDR2 SMNVEV (reference sequence). CDR3 length equals 16 residues. V was clipped by 3 bases and J by 5 bases; unmatched bases: 11. The CDR3 spells CASSLHPRTGWETQYF. The CDR3 DNA is TGTGCCAGCAGTTTGCATCCCCGGACAGGGTGGGAGACCCAGTACTTC.

CDR3 protein: CASSVESYRGNEKLFF. DNA of the CDR3: TGTGCCAGCAGCGTAGAATCATACAGGGGAAACGAAAAACTGTTTTTT. This chain joins TRBV9 and TRBJ1-4; 7 bases fit TRBD1. The J segment lost 8 bases and the V segment lost 0 bases, leaving 10 bases of the junction unmatched. CDR1 SGDLS and CDR2 YYNGEE come from the germline V gene. The CDR3 extends over 16 amino acids.

Only one count was recorded for this clone. The chain links TRBV5-1 to TRBJ2-2; the match to TRBD2 covers 10 bases. The CDR3 is 15 residues long. V was clipped by 4 bases and J by 5 bases; unmatched bases: 5. CDR1 and CDR2 (germline): SGHRS, YFSETQ. CDR3 sequence reads: CASSRTSGTTGELFF. Here the CDR3 DNA reads TGCGCCAGCAGCCGGACTAGCGGAACTACCGGGGAGCTGTTTTTT.

This clone was seen more than once but under ten times. This rearrangement joins TRBV7-8 to TRBJ1-2, with TRBD1 identical over 7 bases. Germline assignment: CDR1 SGHVS and CDR2 FQNEAQ. Trimming at V came to 5 bases and at J to 4 bases, leaving 7 bases not matched to a gene. The CDR3 sequence is 14 residues long. As DNA, the CDR3 is TGTGCCAGCAGCACAGCAGGGGGGATCTATGGCTACACCTTC. This translates into CASSTAGGIYGYTF.

CDR3 loop: CASSLAGLAGGWVYF. CDR3 nucleotide sequence: TGTGCCAGCAGTTTAGCGGGACTAGCGGGAGGCTGGGTGTACTTC. The chain joins TRBV27 to TRBJ2-5; 15 nucleotides line up with TRBD2. CDR3 length: 15 amino acids. Germline trimming cut 2 bases from V and 13 bases from J; bases unmatched to any gene: 8. CDR1 is MNHEY and CDR2 is SMNVEV in the germline V gene (reference sequence).

V gene TRBV28 combines with J gene TRBJ2-2; D gene unclear. Germline V CDR1 and CDR2: MDHEN, SYDVKM. Trimming removed 2 bases at V and 2 bases at J, with 3 bases between. This CDR3 contains 13 residues. The CDR3 nucleotides read TGTGCCAGCAGTTTAGTTAACACCGGGGAGCTGTTTTTT. Protein: CASSLVNTGELFF.

The chain couples TRBV7-9 to TRBJ1-1; D unclear. Trimming took 3 bases from V and 7 from J, leaving 12 bases between them. This CDR3 has 13 amino acids. Germline CDR1 reads SEHNR; CDR2 reads FQNEAQ (reference sequence). In DNA form, the CDR3 reads TGTGCCAGCAGCTTCGGAACAGCGCATGAAGCTTTCTTT. It yields the protein CASSFGTAHEAFF.

V gene TRBV12-3 or TRBV12-4 combines with J gene TRBJ2-1; D uncertain. The V and J ends lost 4 bases and 8 bases respectively, with 9 bases between them. This CDR3 has 12 amino acids. CDR3: CASSSGPHEQFF. The CDR3 DNA sequence: TGTGCCAGCAGTTCAGGTCCCCATGAGCAGTTCTTC.

The V and J genes are TRBV25-1 and TRBJ1-6, with 8 bases identical to TRBD1. The CDR3 has 14 residues. Germline CDR1 MGHDK, CDR2 SYGVNS. Trimming removed 5 bases from V and 10 bases from J; junction bases left unmatched: 7. CDR3 residues: CASSRGQGWSPLHF. For the CDR3, the DNA is TGTGCCAGCAGTCGAGGACAGGGCTGGTCACCCCTCCACTTT. The variable domain in full, completed from reference TRBV25-1 and TRBJ1-6, reads EADIYQTPRYLVIGTGKKITLECSQTMGHDKMYWYQQDPGMELHLIHYSYGVNSTEKGDLSSESTVSRIRTEHFPLTLESARPSHTSQYLCASSRGQGWSPLHFGNGTRLTVT.

This clone was recorded once. This chain uses TRBV3-1 (or the pseudogene TRBV3-2) with TRBJ1-2; D is unclear. The CDR3 spans 14 residues. Trimming took 0 bases from V and 2 from J, leaving 7 bases between them. Germline lookup yields CDR1 LGHDT and CDR2 YNNKEL (reference sequence). The CDR3 DNA reads as TGTGCCAGCAGCCAAGATAACCGGAACTATGGCTACACCTTC. Translating gives CASSQDNRNYGYTF.

The V gene is TRBV19, the J gene TRBJ1-3; no reliable D call. CDR3 length equals 14 residues. CDR1 is LNHDA, CDR2 SQIVND, per germline (reference sequence). The V and J ends lost 4 bases and 2 bases respectively, with 9 bases between them. The CDR3 DNA reads as TGTGCCAGTAGTAGGGGAGGGACTGGAAACACCATATATTTT. This translates into CASSRGGTGNTIYF.

This clone was observed a single time. The gene calls are TRBV30 and TRBJ2-2, with 9 positions matching TRBD1. V shed 4 bases and J 2 bases; nucleotides not matched to a gene: 2. Per the germline V gene, CDR1 is GTSNPN and CDR2 is SVGIG (reference sequence). The CDR3 has 14 amino acids. This chain's CDR3 is CAWKGQGNTGELFF. The CDR3 DNA follows: TGTGCCTGGAAGGGACAGGGAAACACCGGGGAGCTGTTTTTT.

V gene TRBV19 combines with J gene TRBJ1-6; no clear D gene. The V end was cut by 1 base, the J end by 5 bases, with 18 bases between. Germline CDR1 LNHDA, CDR2 SQIVND (reference sequence). The CDR3 extends over 18 amino acids. The CDR3 reads CASSIGAINGKDNSPLHF. CDR3 nucleotide sequence: TGTGCCAGTAGTATAGGGGCCATAAACGGTAAAGATAATTCACCCCTCCACTTT. The variable domain in full, with the rest retrieved from reference TRBV19 and TRBJ1-6, is DGGITQSPKYLFRKEGQNVTLSCEQNLNHDAMYWYRQDPGQGLRLIYYSQIVNDFQKGDIAEGYSVSREKKESFPLTVTSAQKNPTAFYLCASSIGAINGKDNSPLHFGNGTRLTVT.

This chain uses TRBV19 with TRBJ1-3; no clear D. Germline V gene lookup returns CDR1 LNHDA and CDR2 SQIVND (reference sequence). The CDR3 runs 12 residues. V was trimmed by 3 bases and J by 4 bases, leaving 4 bases between them. The CDR3 spells CASSIVGNTIYF. The CDR3 DNA follows: TGTGCCAGTAGTATTGTGGGAAACACCATATATTTT.

The chain has TRBV6-5 and TRBJ1-1; no clear D gene. The CDR3 length is 12 residues. Trimming shortened V by 10 bases and J by 4 bases, and 13 bases separated the two germline ends. The germline gives CDR1 MNHEY, CDR2 SVGAGI. This chain's CDR3 is CATKGGSTEAFF. The CDR3 nucleotides read TGTGCCACCAAGGGTGGGTCCACTGAAGCTTTCTTT.

This clone was counted once. The chain joins TRBV27 to TRBJ2-3; 9 bases match TRBD2. The CDR3 is 21 residues long. Germline V gene sequence: CDR1 MNHEY, CDR2 SMNVEV (reference sequence). The ends lost 5 bases at V and 0 bases at J; junction bases unmatched: 21. Here the CDR3 reads CASSDLLPGLAGGTSTDTQYF. The CDR3 DNA reads TGTGCCAGCAGTGATCTACTCCCGGGACTAGCAGGAGGGACTAGCACAGATACGCAGTATTTT.

The V and J genes are TRBV11-2 and TRBJ1-6; the D gene is possibly TRBD1 (6 bases). The germline V and J ends were trimmed by 6 bases and 8 bases, with 14 bases remaining between them. CDR1 and CDR2 from the germline V gene are SGHAT and FQNNGV. The CDR3 is 14 amino acids. CDR3 nucleotides: TGTGCCAGCAGTACCGGACAGACTTATTCACCCCTCCACTTT. As protein: CASSTGQTYSPLHF.

The chain joins TRBV9 to TRBJ2-7, with 7 bases that match TRBD2. The CDR3 length is 13 residues. Germline V gives CDR1 SGDLS, CDR2 YYNGEE. The V gene end was trimmed by 0 bases and the J gene end by 12 bases; junction bases not matched to a gene: 9. The CDR3 region has the DNA TGTGCCAGCAGCGTAGATTCCGAGGGAGGGAGGTACGTC. It translates to CASSVDSEGGRYV.